The T cell receptor (beta chain) under discussion was sequenced for a study of T cell changes during pregnancy in multiple sclerosis. TCRdb's table, derived via immunoSEQ multiplex PCR, lists solely in-frame clones and lacks some. Among about 28,000 clones, more than 75% were seen once, and the ten largest hold 8% to 9.5%. The source material was CD8+ T cells from peripheral blood mononuclear cells, sampled after pregnancy. The clonotype was recovered from a female donor with multiple sclerosis, enrolled in a pregnancy study.

The DNA of the CDR3 is TGTGCCAGCAGTCCCAGACAGGAGGATAATGAAAAACTGTTTTTT. This translates into CASSPRQEDNEKLFF. The chain links TRBV28 to TRBJ1-4, with D maybe TRBD1 (6 bases). The germline V gene has CDR1 MDHEN and CDR2 SYDVKM. The CDR3 spans 15 residues. V was pared by 5 bases and J by 4 bases, with 14 bases between.